One and the same sample provided the 24 T cell receptor beta chains below, sequenced in a study of OX40 agonist ivuxolimab in advanced cancers. Method: immunoSEQ multiplex PCR; TCRdb's copy keeps in-frame clones and lacks some. The sample holds tens of thousands of clones, more than 65% seen once. This sample comprised CD4+ or CD8+ T cells sorted from blood, obtained in a trial of the OX40 agonist ivuxolimab. The receptors here all came from an adult with an advanced solid tumor such as melanoma, head and neck, liver or kidney cancer.

This clone was observed a few times. This chain joins TRBV18 and TRBJ1-4, with D perhaps matching TRBD1 (6 bases). CDR1 KGHSH and CDR2 LQKENI come from the germline V gene. Trimming stripped 3 bases from V and 7 bases from J, with 12 bases between. The CDR3 consists of 14 residues. CDR3 in amino acids: CASSPSQGLEKLFF. DNA of the CDR3: TGTGCCAGCTCACCCTCCCAGGGGCTTGAAAAACTGTTTTTT. Based on the CDR3 plus reference TRBV18 and TRBJ1-4, the full variable domain is NAGVMQNPRHLVRRRGQEARLRCSPMKGHSHVYWYRQLPEEGLKFMVYLQKENIIDESGMPKERFSAEFPKEGPSILRIQQVVRGDSAAYFCASSPSQGLEKLFFGSGTQLSVL.

CDR3 amino acids: CASKRGSTDTQYF. CDR3 nucleotide sequence: TGTGCCAGCAAGCGGGGTAGCACAGATACGCAGTATTTT. The rearrangement links TRBV6-1 to TRBJ2-3; 7 bases are shared with TRBD2. Germline CDR1 reads MNHNS; CDR2 reads SASEGT. Germline trimming cut 7 bases from V and 0 bases from J; bases unmatched to any gene: 1. This CDR3 is 13 amino acids long.

The genes are TRBV19 and TRBJ1-4; 9 nucleotides agree with TRBD1. V gave up 10 bases and J gave up 6 bases; unmatched junction bases: 6. This CDR3 has 13 amino acids. From germline, CDR1 is LNHDA and CDR2 SQIVND (reference sequence). The CDR3 spells CATAGQGYEKLFF. The CDR3 nucleotides are TGTGCCACCGCGGGACAGGGATATGAAAAACTGTTTTTT.

This clone appeared a single time. This chain connects TRBV5-1 to TRBJ1-1; D remains ambiguous. The length of the CDR3 is 15 residues. The germline V gene encodes CDR1 SGHRS and CDR2 YFSETQ. The V and J ends lost 3 bases and 3 bases respectively, with 15 bases between them. Here the CDR3 DNA reads TGCGCCAGCAGCTCGTTTGACCCTGGGGACACTGAAGCTTTCTTT. Its translation is CASSSFDPGDTEAFF. Using reference TRBV5-1 and TRBJ1-1 for the parts outside the CDR3, the full variable domain is KAGVTQTPRYLIKTRGQQVTLSCSPISGHRSVSWYQQTPGQGLQFLFEYFSETQRNKGNFPGRFSGRQFSNSRSEMNVSTLELGDSALYLCASSSFDPGDTEAFFGQGTRLTVV.

This chain links TRBV19 with TRBJ1-1, with D maybe TRBD1 (5 bases). Looked up from germline, CDR1 is LNHDA and CDR2 is SQIVND (reference sequence). The CDR3 loop spans 12 amino acids. V was shortened by 7 bases and J by 0 bases, with 6 bases between the two germline ends. CDR3: CASTGLNTEAFF. In DNA form, the CDR3 reads TGTGCCAGTACGGGGCTGAACACTGAAGCTTTCTTT.

The J gene is TRBJ1-2, the V gene TRBV13, with TRBD1 as a possible D gene (5 bases). V was clipped by 5 bases and J by 3 bases, with 13 bases between them. CDR1 is PRHDT, CDR2 FYEKMQ, per germline (reference sequence). The CDR3 covers 14 residues. In DNA, the CDR3 is TGTGCCAGCAGCCCCGCCGGAGGGGACTATGGCTACACCTTC. Protein: CASSPAGGDYGYTF.

This clone is termed medium-sized. The sample has other DNA sequences that encode this CDR3 too. The chain combines TRBV29-1 with TRBJ1-5; 8 bases are a match to TRBD1. Trimming cost V 4 bases and J 3 bases; bases outside gene matches: 5. The CDR3 is made up of 14 amino acids. The germline CDR1 and CDR2 sequences are SQVTM and ANQGSEA. CDR3 loop: CSVGGQGSNQPQHF. CDR3 coding DNA: TGCAGCGTTGGCGGACAGGGCTCCAATCAGCCCCAGCATTTT.

This clone was recorded only once. V is TRBV4-2 and J is TRBJ2-5, with TRBD1 matching over 9 bases. The J call may be faulty, since TRBJ2-7 better matches the DNA end. The germline CDR1 and CDR2 sequences are LGHNA and YNFKEQ. The CDR3 has 14 amino acids. CDR3 amino acids: CASSQGDRDLEQYF. The CDR3 DNA reads TGTGCCAGCAGCCAAGGGGACAGGGATCTCGAGCAGTACTTC.

This chain connects TRBV6-6 to TRBJ2-3; 8 bases line up with TRBD2. This CDR3 comprises 15 residues. The trim removed 5 bases at V and 2 bases at J, leaving 6 bases unmatched. CDR1 and CDR2 (germline): MNHNY, SVGAGI (reference sequence). The CDR3 region is CASSPTSAFTDTQYF. CDR3 nucleotide sequence: TGTGCCAGCAGTCCGACTAGCGCCTTCACAGATACGCAGTATTTT.

This clone is a singleton in its sample. Germline and junction disagree at one end, which may indicate a read error. The genes are TRBV6-6 and TRBJ2-1; D is ambiguous. Germline values: CDR1 MNHNY, CDR2 SVGAGI (reference sequence). The CDR3 contains 13 residues. The chain's CDR3 is CASSYSMRNGQFF. Written as DNA, the CDR3 is TGTGCCAGCAGTTACAGCATGCGGAATGGGCAGTTCTTC.

This chain uses TRBV5-1 with TRBJ2-5; tentatively, D is TRBD1 or TRBD2 (5 bases each). The germline V gene has CDR1 SGHRS and CDR2 YFSETQ. V was cut by 1 base and J by 5 bases, with 12 bases left in between. The CDR3 loop spans 14 amino acids. This CDR3 reads CASSLWDGGETQYF. Here the CDR3 DNA reads TGCGCCAGCAGCTTGTGGGACGGCGGGGAGACCCAGTACTTC.

V and J are TRBV28 and TRBJ1-2, with a tentative D call TRBD1 (5 bases). The germline CDR1 and CDR2 sequences are MDHEN and SYDVKM. This CDR3 contains 16 residues. The V gene lost 7 bases and the J gene lost 8 bases, with 26 bases spanning the gap. Here the CDR3 reads CASTRNSSPQGRGYTF. CDR3 sequence (DNA): TGTGCCAGCACCAGAAACTCCAGCCCGCAGGGACGAGGCTACACCTTC.

The genes are TRBV11-2 and TRBJ2-1; 7 positions agree with TRBD2. V trimming: 2 bases; J trimming: 8 bases; junction bases outside the gene matches: 3. Per the germline V gene, CDR1 is SGHAT and CDR2 is FQNNGV. The CDR3 is 13 residues long. DNA of the CDR3: TGTGCCAGCAGCTTAATAGGGAGGGATGAGCAGTTCTTC. This gives the protein CASSLIGRDEQFF.

V usage is TRBV5-4 and J usage is TRBJ2-3; 10 bases map to TRBD1. This CDR3 contains 14 residues. Germline V lookup: CDR1 SGHNT, CDR2 YYREEE (reference sequence). With V trimmed by 3 bases and J by 4 bases, 2 bases remained unmatched. The CDR3 DNA reads as TGTGCCAGCAGCTCGGACAGGGGGGCAGATACGCAGTATTTT. It encodes CASSSDRGADTQYF.

This chain joins TRBV19 and TRBJ2-1, with D perhaps assigned TRBD1 or TRBD2 (5 bases each). The CDR3 has 14 residues. Looked up from germline, CDR1 is LNHDA and CDR2 is SQIVND (reference sequence). V lost 7 bases to trimming and J lost 3 bases, with 13 bases between them. The CDR3 nucleotides are TGTGCCAGTAACCGAGGGGCGATCTACAATGAGCAGTTCTTC. It yields the protein CASNRGAIYNEQFF.

The rearrangement joins TRBV5-1 to TRBJ2-1, with 8 bases aligning to TRBD2. Germline V gene sequence: CDR1 SGHRS, CDR2 YFSETQ. V lost 3 bases, J lost 8 bases, and 10 bases stayed unmatched. The CDR3 consists of 15 residues. The CDR3 loop is CASSYGGASGDEQFF. The CDR3 DNA follows: TGCGCCAGCAGCTACGGGGGGGCCTCAGGGGATGAGCAGTTCTTC.

This clone was recorded a few times. The rearrangement uses TRBV5-8 and TRBJ2-1, with a possible D match to TRBD1 (6 bases). The CDR3 sequence is 11 residues long. Germline CDR1 reads SGHTS; CDR2 reads YDEGEE. Between the trimmed V and J ends, which lost 0 bases and 12 bases, there was a span of 7 bases. CDR3 sequence reads: CASSLVGGQFF. DNA for the CDR3: TGTGCCAGCAGCTTGGTAGGGGGGCAGTTCTTC.

The rearrangement links TRBV7-2 to TRBJ1-5; TRBD1 might be the D (5 bases). Trimming shortened V by 1 base and J by 4 bases, and 11 bases separated the two germline ends. Germline lookup yields CDR1 SGHTA and CDR2 FQGNSA. This CDR3 has 15 residues. CDR3 sequence: CASSLEGLLNQPQHF. CDR3 DNA: TGTGCCAGCAGCTTAGAGGGACTGTTGAATCAGCCCCAGCATTTT.

The chain joins TRBV5-1 to TRBJ1-5; 7 bases are shared with TRBD1. The V segment lost 0 bases and the J segment 0 bases; nucleotides outside the gene matches: 12. The CDR3 runs 19 residues. CDR1 is SGHRS and CDR2 is YFSETQ in the germline V gene. The CDR3 coding sequence is TGCGCCAGCAGCTTGGCCTCGACAGGGAAGGGGTTTAGCAATCAGCCCCAGCATTTT. This sequence encodes CASSLASTGKGFSNQPQHF.

The chain carries TRBV9 and TRBJ2-1; 9 positions match TRBD1. The V gene's germline CDR1 is SGDLS and CDR2 YYNGEE. V shed 3 bases, J shed 3 bases, and the junction held 4 bases outside the gene matches. The CDR3 covers 15 residues. The CDR3 nucleotides read TGTGCCAGCAGCGGGGGACAGGGAGGCTACAATGAGCAGTTCTTC. As protein: CASSGGQGGYNEQFF.

The CDR3 sequence is CASSALRVSYEQYF. The CDR3 nucleotides read TGTGCCAGCAGCGCCCTCCGCGTCTCCTACGAGCAGTACTTC. V is TRBV27 and J is TRBJ2-7; D remains unclear. V was shortened by 6 bases and J by 0 bases, with 12 bases between the two germline ends. Germline lookup yields CDR1 MNHEY and CDR2 SMNVEV (reference sequence). The CDR3 consists of 14 residues.

The rearrangement uses TRBV6-1 and TRBJ1-6; no clear D. Deletions cut 2 bases from V and 10 bases from J, with 12 bases between. This CDR3 is 14 amino acids long. Germline V CDR1 and CDR2: MNHNS, SASEGT. The CDR3 reads CASSENGVRSPLHF. In DNA form, the CDR3 reads TGTGCCAGCAGTGAAAACGGGGTTCGGTCACCCCTCCACTTT.

This clone was found a few times. This chain uses TRBV5-4 with TRBJ1-1, with D perhaps TRBD1 (5 bases). Germline-derived CDR1 and CDR2 are SGHNT and YYREEE (reference sequence). This CDR3 contains 13 residues. The ends were cut back, 4 bases at V and 0 bases at J, with 7 bases in the middle. CDR3 DNA sequence: TGTGCCAGCAGCCGACAGATGAACACTGAAGCTTTCTTT. Translating gives CASSRQMNTEAFF.

The chain employs TRBV15 and TRBJ1-1; 11 bases align to TRBD1. The CDR3 is made up of 16 amino acids. V was clipped by 4 bases and J by 5 bases; unmatched bases: 9. The V gene's germline CDR1 is LNHNV and CDR2 YYDKDF (reference sequence). In nucleotides, the CDR3 is TGTGCCACCAGCAACAGATTCGGGACAGGGGGGACTGAAGCTTTCTTT. It encodes CATSNRFGTGGTEAFF.